These 2 T cell receptor beta chains came from one sample sequenced in a study of T cells in Graves' hyperthyroidism and ophthalmopathy. RNA transcripts were the template for amplifying TCR beta CDR3 regions. The HTBI primer set drove a first-round RT-PCR of the TCR CDR3. TCRdb analysed the multiplex PCR reads with MiXCR anew, one entry per CDR3 protein. The sample carries approximately 870,000 distinct CDR3 sequences, over 35% recorded once. The sample consisted of blood. The receptors derive from a man between 18 and 29 years old with Graves' hyperthyroidism.

The J gene is TRBJ2-7, the V gene TRBV9, with 7 bases that match TRBD2. The CDR3 extends over 13 amino acids. The junction had 3 bases not matched to a gene; V was cut back by 0 bases and J by 6 bases. In germline, CDR1 is SGDLS, CDR2 YYNGEE. CDR3 protein: CASSVGWEGEQYF. The CDR3 DNA follows: TGTGCCAGCAGCGTAGGATGGGAGGGCGAGCAGTACTTC. The full variable domain, in which reference TRBV9 and TRBJ2-7 provide the parts outside the CDR3, is DSGVTQTPKHLITATGQRVTLRCSPRSGDLSVYWYQQSLDQGLQFLIQYYNGEERAKGNILERFSAQQFPDLHSELNLSSLELGDSALYFCASSVGWEGEQYFGPGTRLTVT.

V and J are TRBV7-9 and TRBJ1-1; D gene unclear. V lost 6 bases, J lost 4 bases, and 12 bases lay in between. The CDR3 totals 13 residues. Germline V gene sequence: CDR1 SEHNR, CDR2 FQNEAQ (reference sequence). In DNA, the CDR3 is TGTGCCAGCAGTCCTCGGGGAATCACTGAAGCTTTCTTT. Amino acid sequence: CASSPRGITEAFF.